Presented here are 2 T cell receptor beta chains from one specimen sequenced in a study of blood T cell repertoires in COVID-19. Sequenced by immunoSEQ multiplex PCR; TCRdb stores in-frame clones only, minus some. The sample has roughly 120,000 clones; approximately 80% are singletons. The sequenced material came from peripheral blood. These receptors were obtained from an elderly woman with acute or convalescent COVID-19.

The V and J genes are TRBV7-2 and TRBJ2-1; 7 bases agree with TRBD2. V was clipped by 4 bases and J by 2 bases; unmatched bases: 8. This CDR3 is 16 amino acids long. Germline assignment: CDR1 SGHTA and CDR2 FQGNSA. Written as DNA, the CDR3 is TGTGCCAGCAGCTCCAGACTAGCAGCGACCTACAATGAGCAGTTCTTC. Translating gives CASSSRLAATYNEQFF. Based on the CDR3 plus reference TRBV7-2 and TRBJ2-1, the full variable domain is GAGVSQSPSNKVTEKGKDVELRCDPISGHTALYWYRQSLGQGLEFLIYFQGNSAPDKSGLPSDRFSAERTGGSVSTLTIQRTQQEDSAVYLCASSSRLAATYNEQFFGPGTRLTVL.

J is TRBJ1-2 and V is TRBV6-5; D remains ambiguous. The CDR3 totals 11 residues. Per the germline V gene, CDR1 is MNHEY and CDR2 is SVGAGI. The ends were cut back, 2 bases at V and 7 bases at J, with 5 bases in the middle. CDR3 region: CASSYEGGYTF. The CDR3 coding sequence is TGTGCCAGCAGTTACGAGGGTGGCTACACCTTC.